The text below deals with one TCR beta chain. No antigen is known for it. The record has no base qualities; no much larger clone is one base away. These data are taken from a study of cytomegalovirus exposure and HLA in healthy donors (dated by TCRdb to the late 2010s). Study-wide context: An earlier analysis of about 530 of the donors reported around 280 Gb of sequence data and 117 million unique TCR beta sequences obtained from about 179 million T cells. In the later analysis, no new phenotypic data were used to find candidate immune exposures; instead, reliance was placed on TCR beta sequences and their occurrence across donors. A later genetic analysis used genome-wide SNP genotypes for about 60% of the roughly 700 donors, treating that subset as a discovery cohort. Besides the first cohort of around 700 subjects, a separate validation cohort made up of roughly 120 different subjects was used. The T cell repertoires of 700 or so subjects were profiled by immunosequencing and related to cytomegalovirus serostatus. An earlier analysis of approximately 640 of the donors applied high-throughput TCR beta sequencing to assess whether each TCR beta V gene segment acted as functional or pseudogenic. An early release covering roughly 600 HLA-typed donors comprised approximately 290 gigabases of sequencing data and roughly 85 million unique TCR sequences. About five DR-DQ haplotypes were handled as single units for association and clustering, since linkage in the cohort was strong. To predict cytomegalovirus infection status, the study combined high-throughput TCR immunosequencing, statistical association of individual TCRs with disease status, and machine learning. Among roughly 400 genotyped donors of the cohort, an average of around 220,000 unique TCR beta nucleotide sequences was sequenced per donor, of which about 19% were non-productive. Donor age, sex, ethnicity and CMV serostatus were compiled together with the repertoire data. HLA typing covered class I and class II loci at four-digit resolution. Of the 398 genotyped donors, about 84% fell in the genetic ancestry cluster associated with self-reported Caucasian donors. To study patterns of TCR occurrence, a later analysis re-analyzed previously published TCR beta repertoires from 550 to 800 donors and added high-resolution HLA genotyping. The aim of the study was to test whether cataloging public T cell receptors could identify signatures of past pathogen exposure. All discovery cohort repertoires had been generated using a single sequencing platform. Typing coverage varied by locus: about 629-630 donors for A, B, C, DRB1 and DQB1; approximately 500 for DQA1; over 600 for DPA1; more than 450 for DPB1. General conclusions and limits of the study: Assigning TCR associations to individual alleles was difficult when HLA alleles, especially DR and DQ, strongly co-occurred. Because HLA typing was unavailable for some donors at each locus, only the typed subset was used in association tests. According to a later analysis, most CMV-associated TCR beta chains appeared to be HLA-restricted, and the HLA associations seemed to be driven largely by CMV exposure. At a false discovery rate of 0.05, a later analysis linked 16,000 or so TCR beta sequences to specific HLA alleles. Some IMGT-functional V segments, including TRBV6-2 and TRBV6-3, could not be distinguished by the 87-base-pair reads and were therefore excluded. Presence/absence analyses assumed roughly uniform sequencing depth across donors, an assumption that may not hold. A later analysis found that TCR association rates varied across HLA loci, with DRB1 alleles showing the most associated TCRs and HLA-C alleles the fewest. Compared with the approximately 670-donor mean, donors in an Asian-associated ancestry cluster had fewer N-insertions in productive TCRs, according to a later genetic analysis. In a later analysis, several top co-occurrence clusters were reported to appear linked to parvovirus B19, influenza, CMV and Epstein-Barr virus. Most TCR sequences were seen in very few donors, while some public TCRs were found in many individuals. In this cohort, only TCR beta chains were sequenced, and detectable features were limited by the absence of alpha or paired-chain data. In an earlier analysis of over 550 of the donors, most TCR beta V segments were observed in productive rearrangements about 90% or about 30% of the time, broadly matching IMGT annotations. A later genetic analysis associated a missense DCLRE1C variant with V-gene and J-gene trimming of TCR beta chains, and an independent cohort replicated the association. In both the original and validation cohorts, the classifier was reported to diagnose cytomegalovirus status with high specificity and sensitivity. CMV serostatus was the only immune exposure information available for the cohort. The study gave a list of over 150 TCR beta chains associated with cytomegalovirus. The earlier analysis of a few hundred of the donors excluded some 15 rarely observed V segments, including chromosome 9 orphons, because counts were too low. A further reported finding was that TCR beta sequences accurately predicted the HLA-A and HLA-B alleles for most subjects in the first cohort. A group of highly shared sequence variants was considered likely to be a technical artifact of the sequencing pipeline. The authors suggested that the approach could potentially be generalized to other disease states and immunological phenotypes. A few of the identified cytomegalovirus-associated TCR beta chains were confirmed in vitro to be specific for cytomegalovirus antigens. Linkage disequilibrium might explain the correlated functional status among segregating V segments, but an unknown experimental factor could not be ruled out. A later analysis found that HLA-associated TCR beta chains were more clonally expanded and had lower generation probabilities than equally common non-associated chains.

V sheds 0 bases and J sheds 6 bases, leaving 15 bases between their ends. From the cysteine up to the phenylalanine, the CDR3 has a length of 15 residues. This entry keeps only the CDR3 DNA: 45 bases, framed from base 1. For CDR1 and CDR2, the germline V gene lists SGHRS and YFSETQ. The cohort comprised some 680 healthy bone marrow donors. All cohort members were sampled while nominally healthy, although unrecorded immune exposures were likely present. Of the 550 to 750 cohort members, 250 to 300 had positive CMV serostatus and about 330 had negative CMV serostatus, and CMV serostatus was not recorded for the donor. Each donor provided a peripheral blood sample, and peripheral blood mononuclear cells were used for TCR beta sequencing. Genomic DNA extraction from the blood cell samples was performed with the Qiagen DNeasy Blood Extraction Kit. Library method: the immunoSEQ multiplex PCR assay. The multiplex PCR relied on a mix of 60 forward primers for TCR Vbeta segments and 13 reverse primers for TCR Jbeta segments. The CDR3 region of rearranged TCR beta genes was amplified from genomic DNA by a multiplex PCR assay. The amplified TCR beta libraries were sequenced on the Illumina HiSeq System as 87-base-pair reads. As for the authors' bioinformatics: A later analysis counted about 76 million unique TCR beta chains across the 666 repertoires, and around 9.9 million of these chains were shared by at least two donors. Raw reads were error-corrected and collapsed into unique sequences by a nearest-neighbor algorithm in which closely related sequences were merged to remove PCR and sequencing errors. V, D and J gene segments were assigned by aligning CDR3 sequences to IMGT reference sequences. For a sequence to be retained, a match of at least six nucleotides to both a V gene segment and a J gene segment was required. A rearrangement counted as productive if the CDR3 had no stop codons and remained in frame with V and J, and every other rearrangement counted as non-productive. Following IMGT convention, CDR3 was defined as the stretch from the second conserved V-encoded cysteine up to the conserved J-encoded phenylalanine. The earlier analysis of about 620 of the donors excluded sequences that lacked an unambiguous match to a single V gene segment. An earlier analysis of several hundred of the donors classified V segments as functional when productive rearrangements were above 56.7% and as segregating when the standard deviation between donors was above 5%. A statistical classification framework was built for diagnosing cytomegalovirus status from the catalog of TCR beta chain sequences. A later analysis assigned V and J genes by comparing TCR nucleotide sequences with IMGT/GENE-DB human TR gene sequences. The TCRdist pipeline was used in a later analysis to assign CDR3 sequences and most-parsimonious VDJ recombination scenarios. In a later analysis, every TCR beta chain was defined by the combination of its CDR3 amino acid sequence and its V-gene family, and reads without a unique V-gene family were dropped. A later analysis removed roughly 590 highly shared, low-generation-probability nucleotide sequences to deal with suspected cross-contamination and a sequencing artifact. For each public chain, a later analysis derived a clonal expansion index from normalized ranks of inferred template counts within each repertoire. In a later analysis, generation probabilities were computed using a VDJ recombination model fitted to out-of-frame rearrangements, and the results were checked against IGoR. A later analysis scored TCR-TCR, TCR-HLA and TCR-CMV co-occurrence with hypergeometric tests, applying a repertoire-size bias correction to TCR pairs. False discovery rates were estimated in a later analysis by permuting HLA or CMV assignments 20 times. In a later analysis, co-occurring TCRs were grouped using DBSCAN, and TCRdist sequence similarity was added for clustering within HLA-allele-positive subsets. Co-occurrence clustering excluded repertoires with fewer than 30,000 or more than 120,000 public chains, plus five with anomalous nucleotide sharing. The table was pulled from immuneACCESS by TCRdb, which kept in-frame rearrangements only. Such tables lose some clones; where checked, under half of the loss comes from unresolved V genes, and the rest has no known cause. For V, J and clone size, that table is used; D and trimming come from the DNA. For this sample the table gives about 130,000 clones, of which around 73% were detected only once. Of the sample, approximately 2.9% falls within the top ten clones.

The V gene is TRBV5-1 and the J gene is TRBJ1-1; the D segment could be TRBD1, given 6 matching bases. The material sequenced was PBMCs. This TCR was recovered from a human donor in good health. CDR3 loop: CASSLARGRSAEAFF. Here is the DNA: TGCGCCAGCAGCTTGGCCAGGGGTAGGTCGGCTGAAGCTTTCTTT.